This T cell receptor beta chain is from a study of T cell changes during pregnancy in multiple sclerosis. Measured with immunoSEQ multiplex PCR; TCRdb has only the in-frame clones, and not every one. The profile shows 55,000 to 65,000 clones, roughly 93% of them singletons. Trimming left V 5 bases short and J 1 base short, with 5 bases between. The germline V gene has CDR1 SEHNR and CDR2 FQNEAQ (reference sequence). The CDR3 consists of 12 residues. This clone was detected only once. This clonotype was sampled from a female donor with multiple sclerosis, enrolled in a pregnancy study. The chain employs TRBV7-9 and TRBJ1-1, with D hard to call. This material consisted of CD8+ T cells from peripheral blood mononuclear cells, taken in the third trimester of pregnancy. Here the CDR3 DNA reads TGTGCCAGCAGCAACAGGAACACTGAAGCTTTCTTT. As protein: CASSNRNTEAFF.